This is a list of T cell receptor beta chains from one sample in a study of cytomegalovirus exposure and HLA in healthy donors. TCRdb keeps only in-frame clones here, not all; method: immunoSEQ multiplex PCR. The table lists approximately 82,000 clones, under 80% of them singletons. The sample comprised PBMCs. The receptor source for this set is a man aged 40-49 years in good health and CMV-seronegative. The CDR3 runs from the conserved cysteine through the conserved F or W. A D gene is named only where the DNA matches it firmly. Expanded clones get a size class; other rows say once, few or many, or leave the size out.

once	TRBJ1-2	-	TRBV7-2	CASSRSGTGGYTF	TGTGCCAGCAGCCGCTCCGGGACTGGTGGCTACACCTTC
once	TRBJ1-5	TRBD1	TRBV27	CASSPQGARQPQHF	TGTGCCAGCAGTCCGCAGGGGGCAAGGCAGCCCCAGCATTTT
-	TRBJ2-1	-	TRBV14	CASSEVNEQFF	TGTGCCAGCAGTGAGGTAAATGAGCAGTTCTTC
-	TRBJ2-1	-	TRBV7-9	CASSLEWRSSYNEQFF	TGTGCCAGCAGCTTAGAGTGGCGGAGCTCCTACAATGAGCAGTTCTTC
-	TRBJ2-7	TRBD2	TRBV7-8	CASSSSGRRYEQYF	TGTGCCAGCAGCTCTAGCGGGAGACGCTACGAGCAGTACTTC
once	TRBJ2-7	TRBD2	TRBV19	CASSATSGALRYEQYF	TGTGCCAGTAGCGCTACTAGCGGGGCCCTCCGGTACGAGCAGTACTTC
few	TRBJ2-7	TRBD1	TRBV6-1	CASSPRQGWEQYF	TGTGCCAGCAGCCCAAGACAGGGTTGGGAGCAGTACTTC
-	TRBJ2-1	-	TRBV7-9	CASSLKGGTRPESEQFF	TGTGCCAGCAGCTTAAAGGGGGGGACTCGGCCCGAAAGTGAGCAGTTCTTC
-	TRBJ1-4	-	TRBV7-3	CASSLTVNEKLFF	TGTGCCAGCAGCTTGACAGTCAATGAAAAACTGTTTTTT
-	TRBJ1-6	-	TRBV2	CASSPRSSSSPLHF	TGTGCCAGCAGCCCCCGGTCCTCATCATCACCCCTCCACTTT
-	TRBJ1-5	-	TRBV5-6	CASSKRRSTLGNQPQHF	TGTGCCAGCAGTAAGAGGAGGTCCACCTTGGGCAATCAGCCCCAGCATTTT
-	TRBJ2-2	-	TRBV7-2	CASSTRSTGELFF	TGTGCCAGCAGCACGCGGAGCACCGGGGAGCTGTTTTTT
few	TRBJ2-1	TRBD2	TRBV6-4	CASSDSTSGSNEQFF	TGTGCCAGCAGTGACTCCACTAGCGGGAGCAATGAGCAGTTCTTC
-	TRBJ1-1	-	TRBV14	CASSQLGTEAFF	TGTGCCAGCAGCCAACTAGGCACTGAAGCTTTCTTT
few	TRBJ2-7	-	TRBV28	CASPPQGGSYEQYF	TGTGCCAGCCCCCCGCAGGGTGGGTCCTACGAGCAGTACTTC
-	TRBJ2-2	TRBD2	TRBV6-6	CASGGEGTTGELFF	TGTGCCAGCGGGGGGGAGGGTACCACCGGGGAGCTGTTTTTT
few	TRBJ1-5	-	TRBV27	CASSIQAPYQPQHF	TGTGCCAGCAGTATCCAGGCCCCTTATCAGCCCCAGCATTTT
-	TRBJ2-3	TRBD1	TRBV25-1	CASKTGGKGTTQYF	TGTGCCAGCAAAACAGGGGGCAAGGGGACAACGCAGTATTTT
-	TRBJ2-2	TRBD1	TRBV5-1	CASSLGQALPGELFF	TGCGCCAGCAGCCTAGGACAGGCATTACCCGGGGAGCTGTTTTTT
-	TRBJ1-1	-	TRBV2	CASSQQGMGTEAFF	TGTGCCAGCAGTCAACAGGGAATGGGAACTGAAGCTTTCTTT